This TCR beta chain is drawn from a study of T cell clonotyping in hematopoietic cell transplantation. The data were produced by immunoSEQ multiplex PCR, yet TCRdb's version contains in-frame clones alone and is incomplete. The table records over 7,500 clones, around 97% of them present only once. Broader study findings: Few recipient clonotypes overlapped donors; over 97% were de novo at given depth. Without cell sorting, CD4 versus CD8 contributions remain unresolved.

For this clone: Its antigen is not known.

Recipients were bled about 28 days pretransplant and at posttransplant days 30, 100, 180. CDR3 length: 12 amino acids. The V and J ends lost 7 bases and 3 bases respectively, with 9 bases between them. CDR1 MDHEN and CDR2 SYDVKM come from the germline V gene. The material was peripheral blood mononuclear cells, obtained 100 days after allogeneic stem cell transplant. The TCR was taken from a male patient aged 55 to 69 who had an allogeneic stem cell transplant from a related donor, so the T cells may come from the graft donor. Some clones in this sample may be carry-over from other donors' samples. The V call is TRBV28, the J call TRBJ1-2; D uncertain. The CDR3: CASIQEDYGYTF. The DNA for the CDR3 is TGTGCCAGCATACAAGAAGACTATGGCTACACCTTC.